The clone carrying this TCR beta chain was detected many times. RNA transcripts gave rise to amplified TCR beta CDR3 regions. The HTBI primer set was used in a first-round RT-PCR of the TCR CDR3. From the multiplex PCR reads, TCRdb called clonotypes with MiXCR, one entry per CDR3 protein. This table holds 500,000 to 650,000 distinct CDR3 sequences, 11% to 15% found once. Every diagnosis used clinical symptoms, serum thyroxine and TRAb, thyroid ultrasound and orbital computed tomography. This entry belongs to a study of T cells in Graves' hyperthyroidism and ophthalmopathy. The junction had 7 bases not matched to a gene; V was cut back by 7 bases and J by 13 bases. The CDR3 is 11 residues long.

The V call is TRBV12-3 or TRBV12-4, the J call TRBJ1-2, with 9 bases lining up with TRBD1. Sample: blood. The origin of this receptor is a woman between 35 and 50 years old with Graves' hyperthyroidism. CDR3: CASKTGGRCTF. CDR3 DNA sequence: TGTGCCAGCAAAACAGGGGGCAGGTGCACCTTC.